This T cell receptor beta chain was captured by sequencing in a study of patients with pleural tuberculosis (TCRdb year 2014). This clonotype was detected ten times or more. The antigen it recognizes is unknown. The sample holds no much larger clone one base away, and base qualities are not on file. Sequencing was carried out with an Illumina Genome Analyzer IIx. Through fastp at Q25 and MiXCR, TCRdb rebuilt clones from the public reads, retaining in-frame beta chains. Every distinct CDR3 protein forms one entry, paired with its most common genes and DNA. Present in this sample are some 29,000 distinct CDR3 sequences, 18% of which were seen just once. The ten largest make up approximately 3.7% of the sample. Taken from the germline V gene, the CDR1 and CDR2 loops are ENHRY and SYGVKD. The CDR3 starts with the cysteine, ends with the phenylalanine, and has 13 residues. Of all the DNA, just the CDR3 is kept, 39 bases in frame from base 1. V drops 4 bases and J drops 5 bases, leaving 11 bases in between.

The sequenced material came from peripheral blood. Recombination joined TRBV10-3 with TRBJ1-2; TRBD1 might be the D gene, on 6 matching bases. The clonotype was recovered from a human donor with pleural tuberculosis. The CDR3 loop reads CAISGQAGYGYTF. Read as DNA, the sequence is TGTGCCATCAGTGGACAGGCGGGATATGGCTACACCTTC.